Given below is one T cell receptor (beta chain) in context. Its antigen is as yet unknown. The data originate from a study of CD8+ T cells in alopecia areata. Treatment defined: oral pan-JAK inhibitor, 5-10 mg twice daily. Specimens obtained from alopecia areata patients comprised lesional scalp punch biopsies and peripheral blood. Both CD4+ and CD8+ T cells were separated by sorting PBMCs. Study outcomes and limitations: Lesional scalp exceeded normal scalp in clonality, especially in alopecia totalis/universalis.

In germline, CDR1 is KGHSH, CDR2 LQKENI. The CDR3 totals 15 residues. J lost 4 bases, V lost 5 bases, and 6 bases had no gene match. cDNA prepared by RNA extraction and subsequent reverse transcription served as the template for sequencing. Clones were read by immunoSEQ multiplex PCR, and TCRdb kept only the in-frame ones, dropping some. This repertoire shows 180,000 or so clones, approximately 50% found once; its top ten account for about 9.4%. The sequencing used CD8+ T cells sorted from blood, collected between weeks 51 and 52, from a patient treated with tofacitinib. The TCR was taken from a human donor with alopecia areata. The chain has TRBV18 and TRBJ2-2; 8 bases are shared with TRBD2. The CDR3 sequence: CASSADLAGTGELFF. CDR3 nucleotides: TGTGCCAGCTCAGCAGACCTAGCGGGCACCGGGGAGCTGTTTTTT.